This TCR beta chain emerged from a study of T-cell reconstitution after alpha-beta-depleted transplantation in children. Notes on the study in general: When one year had passed after transplant, most T-cell counts and diversity came from newly produced T cells.

In this sample, this clonotype turned up a few times. Its target is not known. The CDR3 covers 13 residues. V was clipped by 4 bases and J by 3 bases, with 9 bases between them. Germline lookup yields CDR1 MGHRA and CDR2 YSYEKL. Unique molecular identifiers were built into the TCRbeta library. MiXCR was run by TCRdb on the PCR reads, yielding one entry per CDR3 protein. Counted here are fewer than 1 million distinct CDR3 sequences, around 15% occurring once; the ten biggest clones make up 5%. The sequencing used PBMCs, mostly from graft donor cells, collected 360 days after TCRalphabeta/CD19-depleted stem cell transplant. V gene TRBV4-1 combines with J gene TRBJ1-1; D possibly corresponds to TRBD1 (6 bases). This receptor was identified in a male patient younger than 18 who had a stem cell transplant for acute lymphoblastic leukemia, so the T cells may come from the graft donor. The CDR3 DNA follows: TGCGCCAGCAGCCGGGACAAGTACACTGAAGCTTTCTTT. Its translation is CASSRDKYTEAFF.